This is a list of T cell receptor beta chains from one sample in a study of post-analysis software for immune sequencing data. MiXCR, run by TCRdb on the PCR reads, gives a single entry per CDR3 protein. The table includes about 810,000 distinct CDR3 sequences, approximately 53% detected once. Source material: blood. These receptors were collected from a girl aged 10 to 17 with multiple sclerosis. Each CDR3 is given with its conserved first and last residue. Each record gives: J gene, clone size, V gene, D gene, CDR3 protein, CDR3 DNA. A D gene is named only where the DNA matches it firmly. Size is omitted from some rows. Given values are once, few, many or a class for expanded clones.

J: TRBJ1-2; size: .; V: TRBV27; D: TRBD1; CDR3: CASSLSPTGTGNYGYTF; DNA: TGTGCCAGCAGTTTATCTCCTACCGGGACAGGGAACTATGGCTACACCTTC
J: TRBJ2-2; size: .; V: TRBV29-1; D: .; CDR3: CSLRLRGRESVGELFF; DNA: TGCAGCCTACGGCTGAGGGGGCGGGAGTCGGTCGGGGAGCTGTTTTTT
J: TRBJ1-2; size: .; V: TRBV4-1; D: .; CDR3: CASSQLPGGDGYTF; DNA: TGCGCCAGCAGCCAACTCCCGGGGGGTGATGGCTACACCTTC
J: TRBJ1-2; size: few; V: TRBV5-1; D: .; CDR3: CASSPNRDPDYGYTF; DNA: TGCGCCAGCAGCCCTAATCGGGATCCCGACTATGGCTACACCTTC
J: TRBJ2-1; size: .; V: TRBV7-2; D: .; CDR3: CASTTELAPYNEQFF; DNA: TGTGCCAGCACCACTGAGCTAGCCCCCTACAATGAGCAGTTCTTC
J: TRBJ2-7; size: .; V: TRBV5-6; D: TRBD1; CDR3: CASRMTGGGYEQYF; DNA: TGTGCCAGCAGGATGACAGGGGGCGGGTACGAGCAGTACTTC
J: TRBJ2-3; size: .; V: TRBV2; D: .; CDR3: CASLGAAETQYF; DNA: TGTGCCAGCTTGGGAGCGGCGGAGACGCAGTATTTT
J: TRBJ2-1; size: once; V: TRBV4-2; D: TRBD2; CDR3: CASSPRAGTSKTEQFF; DNA: TGTGCCAGCAGCCCAAGGGCGGGGACTAGCAAGACCGAGCAGTTCTTC
J: TRBJ2-6; size: .; V: TRBV5-1; D: .; CDR3: CASSSWSGAGANVRTF; DNA: TGCGCCAGCTCCTCTTGGTCAGGGGCTGGGGCCAACGTCCGGACTTTC
J: TRBJ2-1; size: .; V: TRBV25-1; D: .; CDR3: CASSDGVPAYNEQFF; DNA: TGTGCCAGCAGTGATGGGGTTCCAGCCTACAATGAGCAGTTCTTC
J: TRBJ2-3; size: .; V: TRBV6-5; D: .; CDR3: CASSYSPSSTDTQYF; DNA: TGTGCCAGCAGTTATTCCCCCTCCAGCACAGATACGCAGTATTTT
J: TRBJ1-1; size: .; V: TRBV29-1; D: .; CDR3: CSVTGRDTEAFF; DNA: TGCAGCGTTACGGGACGAGACACTGAAGCTTTCTTT
J: TRBJ1-2; size: .; V: TRBV7-3; D: .; CDR3: CACSPRGGNYGYTF; DNA: TGTGCCTGCAGCCCCCGGGGGGGGAACTATGGCTACACCTTC
J: TRBJ1-2; size: few; V: TRBV10-3; D: TRBD1; CDR3: CAISPPTGEHGYTF; DNA: TGTGCCATCAGCCCCCCGACAGGGGAACATGGCTACACCTTC
J: TRBJ2-7; size: .; V: TRBV29-1; D: TRBD1; CDR3: CSIGTGDYEQYF; DNA: TGCAGCATCGGGACAGGGGACTACGAGCAGTACTTC
J: TRBJ2-7; size: .; V: TRBV5-1; D: TRBD1; CDR3: CASTWGQSYEQYF; DNA: TGCGCCAGCACCTGGGGACAGAGCTACGAGCAGTACTTC
J: TRBJ1-5; size: few; V: TRBV29-1; D: .; CDR3: CSVAANRNQPQHF; DNA: TGCAGCGTTGCGGCTAACCGCAATCAGCCCCAGCATTTT
J: TRBJ2-5; size: .; V: TRBV3-1; D: TRBD2; CDR3: CASTGLAGRQETQYF; DNA: TGTGCCAGCACCGGACTAGCGGGACGGCAAGAGACCCAGTACTTC
J: TRBJ1-1; size: .; V: TRBV29-1; D: .; CDR3: CSVAGVRNTEAFF; DNA: TGCAGCGTGGCAGGGGTCCGGAACACTGAAGCTTTCTTT
J: TRBJ2-1; size: .; V: TRBV9; D: TRBD1; CDR3: CASSERQGRSHEQFF; DNA: TGTGCCAGCAGCGAACGACAGGGACGGTCTCATGAGCAGTTCTTC
J: TRBJ2-7; size: many; V: TRBV5-1; D: .; CDR3: CASRLAILINEQYF; DNA: TGCGCCAGCAGGTTGGCAATTCTAATCAACGAGCAGTACTTC
J: TRBJ1-2; size: few; V: TRBV5-5; D: .; CDR3: CASSSGTPYGGYTF; DNA: TGTGCCAGCAGCTCCGGGACTCCATACGGGGGCTACACCTTC
J: TRBJ2-5; size: .; V: TRBV20-1; D: TRBD2; CDR3: CSARLPAGGYSQETQYF; DNA: TGCAGTGCTAGACTACCAGCGGGGGGCTACAGCCAAGAGACCCAGTACTTC
J: TRBJ2-1; size: .; V: TRBV5-1; D: TRBD2; CDR3: CASDTSGLNEQFF; DNA: TGCGCCAGCGATACTAGCGGCCTCAATGAGCAGTTCTTC
J: TRBJ2-1; size: .; V: TRBV6-5; D: TRBD2; CDR3: CASSYVPPGLAGDNEQFF; DNA: TGTGCCAGCAGTTACGTACCTCCGGGACTAGCGGGGGACAATGAGCAGTTCTTC
J: TRBJ2-7; size: .; V: TRBV5-6; D: .; CDR3: CASSWATRTYEQYF; DNA: TGTGCCAGCAGCTGGGCGACTAGGACCTACGAGCAGTACTTC
J: TRBJ2-7; size: .; V: TRBV2; D: TRBD2; CDR3: CASSITGYSGGLTYEQYF; DNA: TGTGCCAGCAGTATCACAGGGTACAGCGGGGGCCTAACCTACGAGCAGTACTTC
J: TRBJ2-1; size: .; V: TRBV7-9; D: .; CDR3: CASSLSAVYEFF; DNA: TGTGCCAGCAGCTTAAGCGCGGTCTATGAGTTCTTC
J: TRBJ2-4; size: few; V: TRBV29-1; D: .; CDR3: CSVGRSAAKNIQYF; DNA: TGCAGCGTTGGCCGCAGTGCAGCCAAAAACATTCAGTACTTC
J: TRBJ2-2; size: few; V: TRBV10-3; D: TRBD2; CDR3: CAISESSGSFTGELFF; DNA: TGTGCCATCAGTGAAAGTAGCGGGAGCTTCACCGGGGAGCTGTTTTTT
J: TRBJ2-1; size: .; V: TRBV6-5; D: .; CDR3: CASSGPSQEQFF; DNA: TGTGCCAGCTCGGGACCAAGCCAGGAGCAGTTCTTC
J: TRBJ2-3; size: .; V: TRBV30; D: TRBD2; CDR3: CAWTRREGVQYF; DNA: TGTGCCTGGACGCGGCGGGAGGGGGTGCAGTATTTT
J: TRBJ2-1; size: .; V: TRBV29-1; D: .; CDR3: CSVEDLEDPLLDEQFF; DNA: TGCAGCGTTGAAGATCTAGAGGACCCGCTTCTAGATGAGCAGTTCTTC
J: TRBJ2-3; size: .; V: TRBV7-2; D: .; CDR3: CASSLQAFDTQYF; DNA: TGTGCCAGCAGCTTACAGGCGTTCGATACGCAGTATTTT
J: TRBJ1-5; size: .; V: TRBV12-3/TRBV12-4; D: .; CDR3: CASSLMAGNQPQHF; DNA: TGTGCCAGCAGTTTAATGGCAGGGAATCAGCCCCAGCATTTT
J: TRBJ2-3; size: .; V: TRBV15; D: TRBD2; CDR3: CATSRGSSGSVDTQYF; DNA: TGTGCCACCAGCAGAGGAAGTAGCGGGAGTGTTGATACGCAGTATTTT
J: TRBJ2-7; size: .; V: TRBV5-1; D: .; CDR3: CASSSRGIDNEQYF; DNA: TGCGCCAGCAGCTCCCGAGGGATAGACAATGAGCAGTACTTC
J: TRBJ2-2; size: once; V: TRBV7-2; D: TRBD1; CDR3: CASSLGRQTRGLDTGELFF; DNA: TGTGCCAGCAGCTTAGGACGACAGACAAGGGGGCTTGACACCGGGGAGCTGTTTTTT
J: TRBJ2-7; size: .; V: TRBV6-6; D: TRBD2; CDR3: CASSNRWTSPTYEQYF; DNA: TGTGCCAGCAGTAACCGCTGGACTAGCCCAACCTACGAGCAGTACTTC
J: TRBJ2-1; size: .; V: TRBV29-1; D: .; CDR3: CSVNSHGLTSGSYNEQFF; DNA: TGCAGCGTGAATAGCCACGGACTTACGTCGGGCTCCTACAATGAGCAGTTCTTC
J: TRBJ2-1; size: .; V: TRBV10-1; D: TRBD1; CDR3: CASSRSGGGQFF; DNA: TGCGCCAGCAGCCGATCAGGGGGCGGGCAGTTCTTC
J: TRBJ2-5; size: .; V: TRBV3-1; D: TRBD2; CDR3: CASSGAQRGAEETQYF; DNA: TGTGCCAGCAGCGGGGCCCAGCGGGGGGCCGAAGAGACCCAGTACTTC
J: TRBJ2-7; size: .; V: TRBV12-1; D: .; CDR3: CASSFVPDQGSGEQYF; DNA: TGTGCCAGCAGCTTTGTACCCGACCAGGGGTCGGGGGAGCAGTACTTC
J: TRBJ2-7; size: .; V: TRBV12-3/TRBV12-4; D: .; CDR3: CASSYRGGHTYEQYF; DNA: TGTGCCAGCAGTTACAGGGGGGGGCATACCTACGAGCAGTACTTC
J: TRBJ2-3; size: once; V: TRBV7-8; D: TRBD2; CDR3: CASSFQRGAIDTQYF; DNA: TGTGCCAGCAGCTTCCAGCGGGGGGCCATAGATACGCAGTATTTT
J: TRBJ2-1; size: .; V: TRBV10-3; D: .; CDR3: CASGLEWDNEQFF; DNA: TGTGCCTCCGGCCTAGAATGGGACAATGAGCAGTTCTTC
J: TRBJ1-2; size: .; V: TRBV5-5; D: .; CDR3: CASSLNGLYGYTF; DNA: TGTGCCAGCAGCTTGAACGGCCTCTATGGCTACACCTTC
J: TRBJ1-4; size: .; V: TRBV15; D: TRBD1; CDR3: CATSYERNRGGEKLFF; DNA: TGTGCCACCAGCTATGAAAGGAACAGGGGAGGTGAAAAACTGTTTTTT
J: TRBJ2-3; size: .; V: TRBV29-1; D: .; CDR3: CSEKASLDTQYF; DNA: TGCAGCGAAAAGGCCTCCCTAGATACGCAGTATTTT
J: TRBJ2-1; size: .; V: TRBV5-1; D: .; CDR3: CASSLDSVLYNEQFF; DNA: TGCGCCAGCAGTCTGGACAGTGTCCTCTACAATGAGCAGTTCTTC
J: TRBJ2-1; size: few; V: TRBV5-1; D: TRBD2; CDR3: CASSLLAGGPGGEQFF; DNA: TGCGCCAGCAGCTTGTTGGCGGGAGGGCCGGGCGGTGAGCAGTTCTTC